The present entry profiles one T cell receptor beta chain with its context. Its antigen is as yet unknown. This may stem from a read error, because a much larger clone lies one nucleotide away. This CDR3 has 19 amino acids. The V and J ends lost 8 bases and 0 bases respectively, with 26 bases between them. Germline V gives CDR1 SQVTM, CDR2 ANQGSEA. Unique molecular identifiers were incorporated into the prepared TCRbeta library. TCRdb fed the PCR reads into MiXCR, producing one record per CDR3 protein. The data hold fewer than 700,000 distinct CDR3 sequences, with about 23% observed a single time. The record originates from a study of T-cell reconstitution after alpha-beta-depleted transplantation in children. Regarding the study as a whole: Where some patients showed high TCRbeta diversity at day 60, it came from recipient T cells and thymic progenitors that had survived. Once a year had passed after transplant, T-cell counts and diversity came mostly from newly produced T cells. Alpha-beta T cells present about two months after transplant were reported to originate from several hundred expanded graft clones.

The input for sequencing was PBMCs, mostly from graft donor cells, taken 360 days after TCRalphabeta/CD19-depleted stem cell transplant. The clonotype originates from a boy younger than two who had a stem cell transplant for acute myeloid leukemia, so the T cells may come from the graft donor. The rearrangement links TRBV29-1 to TRBJ2-6; tentatively, D is TRBD1 (7 bases). The chain's CDR3 is CSIHTPGGLSSSGANVLTF. CDR3 bases: TGCAGCATCCACACGCCAGGGGGGCTTTCCAGCTCTGGGGCCAACGTCCTGACTTTC.